These 30 T cell receptor beta chains were all obtained from the same sample, sequenced in a study of T cell repertoires in aging, cancer and after chemotherapy. TRB rearrangements spanning V, D and J were amplified using mixed TRB-A/B primers. TCRdb recomputed calls from the multiplex PCR reads with MiXCR, one row per CDR3 protein. Among some 8,000 distinct CDR3 sequences listed, 32% were seen once. Amplification of TCR beta used genomic DNA extracted from peripheral blood. The source material was blood. The receptor source for this set is a human donor in good health.

This chain joins TRBV30 and TRBJ1-1, with D tentatively TRBD1 (6 bases). V lost 4 bases to trimming and J lost 1 base, with 13 bases between them. In germline, CDR1 is GTSNPN, CDR2 SVGIG (reference sequence). This CDR3 is 14 amino acids long. The CDR3 nucleotides are TGTGCCTGGACGGACAGTCCAGCGAACACTGAAGCTTTCTTT. Protein sequence: CAWTDSPANTEAFF.

This rearrangement joins TRBV5-5 to TRBJ1-2; maybe TRBD1 (6 bases). Trimming left V 0 bases short and J 8 bases short, with 11 bases between. Germline V gene data show CDR1 as SGHKS and CDR2 as YYEKEE (reference sequence). This CDR3 has 13 residues. CDR3 residues: CASSLDRASGYTF. As DNA, the CDR3 is TGTGCCAGCAGCTTGGACAGGGCGAGCGGCTACACCTTC.

The chain recombines TRBV6-6 with TRBJ1-1; 8 nucleotides agree with TRBD1. The CDR3 has 14 residues. The J segment lost 4 bases and the V segment lost 5 bases, leaving 6 bases of the junction unmatched. Germline lookup yields CDR1 MNHNY and CDR2 SVGAGI (reference sequence). The CDR3 reads CASSTRDRSTEAFF. The CDR3 bases are TGTGCCAGCAGTACACGGGACAGGAGCACTGAAGCTTTCTTT.

The CDR3 DNA is TGTGCCAGTAGTATAAATCTGGTGCATGTTCATAGGCAGGTGCCAGATACGCAGTATTTT. Translated: CASSINLVHVHRQVPDTQYF. V gene TRBV19 combines with J gene TRBJ2-3; D gene ambiguous. The CDR3 consists of 20 residues. Trimming cost V 2 bases and J 4 bases, with 28 bases left between them. Per the germline V gene, CDR1 is LNHDA and CDR2 is SQIVND (reference sequence).

V and J are TRBV12-3 or TRBV12-4 and TRBJ2-7, with D possibly being TRBD1 or TRBD2 (6 bases each). CDR3 length: 13 amino acids. Trimming left V 8 bases short and J 3 bases short, with 14 bases between. CDR3: CASARGGYYEQYF. CDR3 coding DNA: TGTGCCAGCGCCCGAGGGGGGTACTACGAGCAGTACTTC.

The table lists this clonotype with a few counts. The V call is TRBV10-3, the J call TRBJ1-1; D is perhaps TRBD1 (6 bases). This CDR3 spans 12 amino acids. CDR1 and CDR2 (germline): ENHRY, SYGVKD. The V end was cut by 0 bases, the J end by 10 bases, with 9 bases between. The CDR3 bases are TGTGCCATCAGTGAGTCAGGGACAAGAGCTTTCTTT. The encoded protein is CAISESGTRAFF.

This clonotype is termed medium-sized. The rearrangement joins TRBV29-1 to TRBJ1-4, with D possibly being TRBD1 (5 bases). Trimming shortened V by 4 bases and J by 7 bases, and 19 bases separated the two germline ends. Germline CDR1 is SQVTM and CDR2 is ANQGSEA. This CDR3 contains 15 residues. CDR3 amino acids: CSVVLLEGPREKLFF. CDR3 nucleotide sequence: TGCAGCGTTGTCCTCTTGGAGGGGCCTCGTGAAAAACTGTTTTTT.

The rearrangement uses TRBV7-9 and TRBJ2-2, with D possibly being TRBD1 or TRBD2 (5 bases each). The CDR3 extends over 15 amino acids. CDR1 is SEHNR, CDR2 FQNEAQ, per germline (reference sequence). V was pared by 5 bases and J by 2 bases, with 12 bases between. The CDR3 reads CASSLSGPNTGELFF. The CDR3 DNA sequence: TGTGCCAGCAGCCTATCGGGACCAAACACCGGGGAGCTGTTTTTT.

This clonotype is termed medium-sized. Here the CDR3 reads CASSIGQGADTQYF. Written as DNA, the CDR3 is TGTGCCAGTAGTATAGGACAGGGGGCAGATACGCAGTATTTT. The V and J genes are TRBV19 and TRBJ2-3; 9 nucleotides line up with TRBD1. Per germline, CDR1 LNHDA and CDR2 SQIVND (reference sequence). Germline trimming cut 1 base from V and 4 bases from J; bases unmatched to any gene: 0. This CDR3 comprises 14 residues.

This clonotype was seen only a few times. The chain carries TRBV19 and TRBJ1-2; 7 bases are a match to TRBD1. CDR1 and CDR2 (germline): LNHDA, SQIVND (reference sequence). The CDR3 covers 12 residues. With 7 bases clipped from V and 7 bases from J, the junction kept 6 bases outside the gene matches. As DNA, the CDR3 is TGTGCCAGTACCCCAACAGGGGCTGGCTACACCTTC. Its translation is CASTPTGAGYTF.

This clonotype was recorded a few times. V usage is TRBV7-9 and J usage is TRBJ2-5; weak D call: TRBD1 (6 bases). This CDR3 is 15 amino acids long. Germline CDR1 reads SEHNR; CDR2 reads FQNEAQ (reference sequence). V lost 1 base and J lost 5, with 14 bases in between. The CDR3 loop reads CASSLVAGEQETQYF. The CDR3, as DNA: TGTGCCAGCAGCTTAGTGGCAGGGGAACAGGAGACCCAGTACTTC. Drawing the rest from reference TRBV7-9 and TRBJ2-5, the complete variable domain is DTGVSQNPRHKITKRGQNVTFRCDPISEHNRLYWYRQTLGQGPEFLTYFQNEAQLEKSRLLSDRFSAERPKGSFSTLEIQRTEQGDSAMYLCASSLVAGEQETQYFGPGTRLLVL.

V and J are TRBV6-6 and TRBJ1-4; TRBD1 might be the D (5 bases). The CDR3 covers 15 residues. CDR1 MNHNY and CDR2 SVGAGI come from the germline V gene (reference sequence). V lost 2 bases, J lost 8 bases, and 15 bases lay in between. The CDR3 bases are TGTGCCAGCAGTTACAGGGCAGGGCGAGGAGAAAAACTGTTTTTT. The encoded protein is CASSYRAGRGEKLFF.

Judged by abundance, this clonotype is medium-sized (0.01 to 0.1%). The CDR3 loop reads CASSLETYNEQFF. The DNA of the CDR3 is TGTGCCAGCAGCTTGGAGACCTACAATGAGCAGTTCTTC. This sequence joins TRBV5-5 and TRBJ2-1; no definite D call. V shed 0 bases and J shed 2 bases, with 3 bases lying between them. Germline CDR1 reads SGHKS; CDR2 reads YYEKEE (reference sequence). The CDR3 covers 13 residues.

The DNA of the CDR3 is TGTGCCAGTAGTATAACTAGCGGGGATTTCAATGAGCAGTTCTTC. Protein product: CASSITSGDFNEQFF. The chain is built from TRBV19 and TRBJ2-1, with 10 bases fitting TRBD2. The CDR3 loop spans 15 amino acids. CDR1 LNHDA and CDR2 SQIVND come from the germline V gene (reference sequence). V trimming: 2 bases; J trimming: 6 bases; junction bases outside the gene matches: 4.

Only a few counts were recorded for this clonotype. The V gene is TRBV19, the J gene TRBJ2-3, with TRBD1 matching 9 bases. The trim removed 4 bases at V and 6 bases at J, leaving 11 bases unmatched. CDR1 is LNHDA and CDR2 is SQIVND in the germline V gene (reference sequence). The CDR3 extends over 16 amino acids. CDR3 amino acids: CASSTLQGAPFDTQYF. CDR3 in DNA: TGTGCCAGTAGTACGCTACAGGGGGCCCCATTCGATACGCAGTATTTT. Filled out from reference TRBV19 and TRBJ2-3, the complete variable domain reads DGGITQSPKYLFRKEGQNVTLSCEQNLNHDAMYWYRQDPGQGLRLIYYSQIVNDFQKGDIAEGYSVSREKKESFPLTVTSAQKNPTAFYLCASSTLQGAPFDTQYFGPGTRLTVL.

This chain connects TRBV10-3 to TRBJ2-7; D unresolved. Germline CDR1 ENHRY, CDR2 SYGVKD. This CDR3 comprises 13 residues. V shed 0 bases and J shed 2 bases, with 5 bases lying between them. The CDR3 spells CAISESYTYEQYF. Written as DNA, the CDR3 is TGTGCCATCAGTGAGTCGTATACCTACGAGCAGTACTTC.

The chain has TRBV6-1 and TRBJ1-5, with D maybe TRBD1 (5 bases). CDR3 length equals 14 residues. Germline CDR1 is MNHNS and CDR2 is SASEGT. The germline V and J ends were trimmed by 2 bases and 5 bases, with 10 bases remaining between them. CDR3 nucleotides: TGTGCCAGCAGTGAATCCCAGGGCTATCAGCCCCAGCATTTT. Its translation: CASSESQGYQPQHF.

This clonotype was seen only a few times. The chain uses TRBV5-4 and TRBJ1-6; TRBD1 aligns across 8 bases. After removal of 3 bases from V and 7 bases from J, the junction contained 3 bases not matched to a gene. This CDR3 has 14 amino acids. Germline values: CDR1 SGHNT, CDR2 YYREEE (reference sequence). CDR3 sequence (DNA): TGTGCCAGCAGCTCCGGACAGGGAAATTCACCCCTCCACTTT. This gives the protein CASSSGQGNSPLHF.

This chain uses TRBV12-3 or TRBV12-4 with TRBJ1-5, with D unresolved. The CDR3 covers 17 residues. Trimming left V 4 bases short and J 0 bases short, with 16 bases between. CDR3: CASSYWHPYPSNQPQHF. CDR3 bases: TGTGCCAGCAGTTACTGGCACCCTTATCCTAGCAATCAGCCCCAGCATTTT.

This clonotype has just a few counts. V usage is TRBV27 and J usage is TRBJ2-5; 10 bases are a match to TRBD2. Germline CDR1 MNHEY, CDR2 SMNVEV (reference sequence). The CDR3 is made up of 18 amino acids. J gave up 1 base and V 6 bases, and 14 bases lay outside the gene matches. The DNA for the CDR3 is TGTGCCAGCAGCCCCGCCGGGACTAGCGATCCAACCCAAGAGACCCAGTACTTC. Protein: CASSPAGTSDPTQETQYF.

This clonotype is medium-sized by share. This chain links TRBV5-6 with TRBJ2-5; 9 nucleotides agree with TRBD2. With 4 bases clipped from V and 5 bases from J, the junction kept 6 bases outside the gene matches. This CDR3 region has 14 residues. Germline V gene sequence: CDR1 SGHDT, CDR2 YYEEEE. For the CDR3, the DNA is TGTGCCAGCAGCCCCGGGACTAGCATCGAGACCCAGTACTTC. Protein product: CASSPGTSIETQYF.

The V call is TRBV7-2, the J call TRBJ2-5, with TRBD1 matching 8 bases. CDR3 length: 17 residues. Looked up from germline, CDR1 is SGHTA and CDR2 is FQGNSA. The V and J ends lost 2 bases and 3 bases, in that order; junction bases with no gene match: 11. CDR3 loop: CASSLNPGGTGKETQYF. CDR3 in DNA: TGTGCCAGCAGCTTAAACCCAGGCGGGACAGGAAAAGAGACCCAGTACTTC.

The rearrangement joins TRBV5-1 to TRBJ1-1; 9 bases align to TRBD1. CDR3 length: 16 amino acids. Germline CDR1 is SGHRS and CDR2 is YFSETQ. V was clipped by 5 bases and J by 3 bases; unmatched bases: 11. CDR3 sequence: CASRSGTGSVDTEAFF. The CDR3 nucleotides read TGCGCCAGCAGATCAGGGACAGGGTCTGTGGACACTGAAGCTTTCTTT.

This clonotype has only a few counts. The chain couples TRBV27 to TRBJ2-7, with D perhaps matching TRBD1 (8 bases). Germline lookup yields CDR1 MNHEY and CDR2 SMNVEV (reference sequence). This CDR3 is built from 15 residues. V was clipped by 0 bases and J by 5 bases, with 14 bases between them. The DNA of the CDR3 is TGTGCCAGCAGTTTATCCTGGACAGGGAGGGACGAGCAGTACTTC. Translation: CASSLSWTGRDEQYF.

This chain joins TRBV6-2 or TRBV6-3 and TRBJ1-1; 8 bases align to TRBD1. Germline lookup yields CDR1 MNHEY and CDR2 SVGEGT. The CDR3 runs to 19 residues. V lost 2 bases and J lost 1; bases outside the gene matches: 15. CDR3 coding DNA: TGTGCCAGCAGTTACCTTATCCGGGACAGGAGGTTTAAGAACACTGAAGCTTTCTTT. Its protein is CASSYLIRDRRFKNTEAFF.

Only a few counts were recorded for this clonotype. This chain uses TRBV24-1 with TRBJ2-7, with D perhaps matching TRBD1 (6 bases). V was shortened by 2 bases and J by 3 bases, with 10 bases between the two germline ends. The CDR3 extends over 14 amino acids. Germline V gene sequence: CDR1 KGHDR, CDR2 SFDVKD. The CDR3 here is CATSDYRELYEQYF. The DNA of the CDR3 is TGTGCCACCAGTGATTACAGGGAGCTCTACGAGCAGTACTTC.

Written as DNA, the CDR3 is TGTGCCAGCAGTGACAGCGGGGGGGCCACAGATACGCAGTATTTT. Protein product: CASSDSGGATDTQYF. The chain is built from TRBV6-4 and TRBJ2-3; 10 nucleotides align to TRBD2. CDR1 and CDR2 from the germline V gene are MRHNA and SNTAGT. The CDR3 length is 15 residues. J gave up 2 bases and V 2 bases, and 1 base lay outside the gene matches.

The chain combines TRBV30 with TRBJ1-3, with D unresolved. The V end was cut by 0 bases, the J end by 4 bases, with 1 base between. This CDR3 spans 11 amino acids. Germline CDR1 reads GTSNPN; CDR2 reads SVGIG (reference sequence). This chain's CDR3 is CAWSVGNTIYF. The CDR3 region has the DNA TGTGCCTGGAGTGTAGGAAACACCATATATTTT.

J is TRBJ1-5 and V is TRBV6-2 or TRBV6-3; D possibly corresponds to TRBD1 (6 bases). The ends were cut back, 2 bases at V and 4 bases at J, with 15 bases in the middle. Germline CDR1 is MNHEY and CDR2 is SVGEGT. CDR3 length: 16 residues. DNA of the CDR3: TGTGCCAGCAGTTACAGAGGGCCCAGGGGAAATCAGCCCCAGCATTTT. Protein: CASSYRGPRGNQPQHF.

This clonotype was detected only a few times. The chain combines TRBV13 with TRBJ1-1, with D unclear. Trimming took off 5 bases at V and 3 bases at J, with 10 bases between the two ends. The germline gives CDR1 PRHDT, CDR2 FYEKMQ (reference sequence). CDR3 length equals 13 residues. CDR3 bases: TGTGCCAGCAGCCCCGGTTCGCACACTGAAGCTTTCTTT. Its protein is CASSPGSHTEAFF.